The 30 T cell receptor beta chains reported below all come from one sample, sequenced in a study of vaccination and CD4 T cells after COVID-19. The treatment is: approximately nine-day PBMC culture with coronavirus spike peptide pools or control peptides (ViraFEST assay). An Oncomine TCR Beta short-read assay was used to sequence the DNA from cultured CD4+ T cells. One entry per CDR3 protein, called by TCRdb with MiXCR from the PCR reads. The data show about 23,000 distinct CDR3 sequences, around two fifths seen once. These receptors lack a known antigen. Sequenced material: CD4+ T cells from blood, cultured in vitro, taken before SARS-CoV-2 vaccination. The receptors here all came from a human donor who received a COVID-19 vaccine.

Concerning this clonotype itself: At one end, the junction sequence differs from germline, possibly due to a read error. This chain links TRBV7-9 with TRBJ2-7, with 11 bases fitting TRBD1. There are 13 residues in the CDR3. Germline CDR1 SEHNR, CDR2 FQNEAQ (reference sequence). The DNA for the CDR3 is TGTGCCAGCAGCTTGGACAGGGGGCGAGGGGTGGACTTC. This codes for CASSLDRGRGVDF.

This clonotype was detected a few times. The J gene is TRBJ2-2, the V gene TRBV30, with 8 bases aligning to TRBD2. Trimming removed 7 bases from V and 5 bases from J; junction bases left unmatched: 9. Germline V gene sequence: CDR1 GTSNPN, CDR2 SVGIG (reference sequence). This CDR3 is built from 14 residues. The CDR3 loop reads CALVAGSGTGELFF. For the CDR3, the DNA is TGTGCCTTAGTAGCGGGGTCCGGGACCGGGGAGCTGTTTTTT.

The rearrangement uses TRBV20-1 and TRBJ1-6, with unresolved D. V was clipped by 5 bases and J by 7 bases, with 15 bases between them. Germline V gene sequence: CDR1 DFQATT, CDR2 SNEGSKA (reference sequence). The CDR3 is 14 amino acids. The CDR3 DNA is TGCAGTGCTCGGCGGGCAGGCCAAAATTCACCCCTCCACTTT. Residues: CSARRAGQNSPLHF.

The rearrangement links TRBV20-1 to TRBJ1-2; 9 nucleotides agree with TRBD1. Losses at the gene ends were 2 bases for V and 4 bases for J; bases not matched to a gene: 8. The germline V gene has CDR1 DFQATT and CDR2 SNEGSKA (reference sequence). This CDR3 has 15 amino acids. The CDR3 loop is CSARPPGQGSYGYTF. As DNA, the CDR3 is TGCAGTGCTAGACCTCCTGGACAGGGGAGCTATGGCTACACCTTC.

V is TRBV19 and J is TRBJ1-4, with a possible D match to TRBD1 (5 bases). This CDR3 spans 14 amino acids. Trimming left V 3 bases short and J 8 bases short, with 13 bases between. CDR1 LNHDA and CDR2 SQIVND come from the germline V gene (reference sequence). The DNA of the CDR3 is TGTGCCAGTAGTATTCGGCAGGGAAGGGAAAAACTGTTTTTT. Translated, it gives CASSIRQGREKLFF.

The chain uses TRBV6-1 and TRBJ2-5; either TRBD1 or TRBD2 may supply D (5 bases each). The CDR3 contains 13 residues. CDR1 and CDR2 (germline): MNHNS, SASEGT. Trimming removed 6 bases from V and 4 bases from J, with 12 bases in between. The CDR3 here is CASRNRGVETQYF. The CDR3 DNA reads as TGTGCCAGCAGGAACAGAGGGGTAGAGACCCAGTACTTC.

The rearrangement joins TRBV24-1 to TRBJ2-1; D gene uncertain. In germline, CDR1 is KGHDR, CDR2 SFDVKD. The CDR3 has 13 residues. Trimming removed 6 bases at V and 3 bases at J, with 8 bases between. As DNA, the CDR3 is TGTGCCACCAGTCTTGGCAGCTACAATGAGCAGTTCTTC. It yields the protein CATSLGSYNEQFF.

This clonotype has just one count. This chain joins TRBV2 and TRBJ2-7; unclear D gene. Germline-derived CDR1 and CDR2 are SNHLY and FYNNEI. Trimming stripped 1 base from V and 6 bases from J, with 10 bases between. The CDR3 is 13 residues long. As DNA, the CDR3 is TGTGCCAGCAGTGAAGAGGGTTGGGGCGAGCAGTACTTC. Its protein is CASSEEGWGEQYF.

This clonotype has just a few counts. The chain's CDR3 is CAMSTSGGSETQYF. The CDR3 coding sequence is TGTGCCATGTCGACTAGCGGGGGGTCAGAGACCCAGTACTTC. The V gene is TRBV24-1, the J gene TRBJ2-5; TRBD2 agrees at 13 bases. The CDR3 covers 14 residues. The germline V gene encodes CDR1 KGHDR and CDR2 SFDVKD. After removal of 11 bases from V and 4 bases from J, the junction contained 6 bases not matched to a gene.

The CDR3 bases are TGTGCCACCAGCAGAGAGGGCTCCACAGATACGCAGTATTTT. It codes for CATSREGSTDTQYF. The V call is TRBV15, the J call TRBJ2-3; no clear D. The CDR3 covers 14 residues. V was shortened by 0 bases and J by 2 bases, with 6 bases between the two germline ends. Germline CDR1 is LNHNV and CDR2 is YYDKDF (reference sequence).

This chain's CDR3 is CASKTLTEAFF. CDR3 bases: TGTGCCAGTAAAACCCTGACTGAAGCTTTCTTT. The rearrangement links TRBV19 to TRBJ1-1; D ambiguous. The CDR3 extends over 11 amino acids. From germline, CDR1 is LNHDA and CDR2 SQIVND (reference sequence). Trimming took off 7 bases at V and 5 bases at J, with 8 bases between the two ends.

This clonotype has more than one count but fewer than ten. This chain connects TRBV20-1 to TRBJ1-1, with D unclear. The V gene's germline CDR1 is DFQATT and CDR2 SNEGSKA (reference sequence). Trimming stripped 3 bases from V and 4 bases from J, with 18 bases between. CDR3 length: 15 amino acids. The CDR3 is CSARKSQSAGTEAFF. The CDR3 DNA reads as TGCAGTGCTAGGAAGTCACAATCCGCGGGCACTGAAGCTTTCTTT.

The table lists this clonotype with a few counts. The V call is TRBV10-3, the J call TRBJ2-5; TRBD2 aligns across 8 bases. After removal of 2 bases from V and 5 bases from J, the junction contained 4 bases not matched to a gene. The germline CDR1 and CDR2 sequences are ENHRY and SYGVKD. The CDR3 spans 14 residues. The CDR3 DNA follows: TGTGCCATCAGTGAGGGACTAGCAGCCGAGACCCAGTACTTC. Translating gives CAISEGLAAETQYF.

The chain is built from TRBV7-9 and TRBJ2-1; TRBD2 agrees at 9 bases. The ends lost 5 bases at V and 0 bases at J; junction bases unmatched: 2. Germline V gives CDR1 SEHNR, CDR2 FQNEAQ (reference sequence). The CDR3 extends over 15 amino acids. The CDR3 here is CASSGGGDSYNEQFF. In DNA, the CDR3 is TGTGCCAGCAGCGGCGGGGGGGACTCCTACAATGAGCAGTTCTTC.

The rearrangement joins TRBV3-1 to TRBJ2-3; no firm D call. Trimming cost V 4 bases and J 6 bases, with 14 bases left between them. This CDR3 region has 14 residues. The V gene's germline CDR1 is LGHDT and CDR2 YNNKEL (reference sequence). For the CDR3, the DNA is TGTGCCAGCAGCCGGGCCTCGAACCGGGATACGCAGTATTTT. This encodes CASSRASNRDTQYF.

This chain connects TRBV5-4 to TRBJ1-6, with D possibly matching TRBD1 (5 bases). The CDR3 is made up of 15 amino acids. Trimming cost V 0 bases and J 10 bases, with 14 bases left between them. CDR1 SGHNT and CDR2 YYREEE come from the germline V gene (reference sequence). The CDR3 here is CASSLGQGLESPLHF. The CDR3 DNA sequence: TGTGCCAGCAGCTTGGGGCAGGGATTGGAATCACCCCTCCACTTT.

J is TRBJ1-3 and V is TRBV10-3, with D tentatively TRBD1 (6 bases). Germline V gene sequence: CDR1 ENHRY, CDR2 SYGVKD. The CDR3 length is 15 residues. V was shortened by 5 bases and J by 0 bases, with 11 bases between the two germline ends. CDR3 residues: CAISPDRSSGNTIYF. CDR3 coding DNA: TGTGCCATCAGTCCAGACAGGAGCTCTGGAAACACCATATATTTT.

This rearrangement joins TRBV12-3 or TRBV12-4 to TRBJ1-5; tentative D call: TRBD1 (5 bases). Trimming removed 3 bases at V and 6 bases at J, with 12 bases between. The length of the CDR3 is 14 residues. The CDR3 nucleotides read TGTGCCAGCAGTTTGTCGGGGGTGGCTCAGCCCCAGCATTTT. As protein: CASSLSGVAQPQHF.

The rearrangement links TRBV19 to TRBJ1-6; a weak D match, TRBD1 (6 bases). Trimming took 5 bases from V and 8 from J, leaving 16 bases between them. The CDR3 is made up of 15 amino acids. CDR1 is LNHDA and CDR2 is SQIVND in the germline V gene (reference sequence). CDR3 residues: CASSGGGADYSPLHF. DNA of the CDR3: TGTGCCAGTAGTGGAGGGGGGGCGGACTATTCACCCCTCCACTTT.

A note on this clonotype: Compared with germline, one end of the junction differs, possibly owing to a read error. The V call is TRBV10-3, the J call TRBJ1-3; possibly TRBD1 for D (6 bases). Germline assignment: CDR1 ENHRY and CDR2 SYGVKD. This CDR3 has 17 amino acids. The CDR3 region is CASSEWRGVSSGNTIYF. In DNA form, the CDR3 reads TGTGCCAGCAGTGAATGGAGGGGGGTTAGCTCTGGAAACACCATATATTTT.

The chain combines TRBV20-1 with TRBJ1-6, with a weak D call TRBD1 (6 bases). The germline gives CDR1 DFQATT, CDR2 SNEGSKA (reference sequence). The V and J ends lost 6 bases and 10 bases respectively, with 16 bases between them. CDR3 size: 13 residues. In DNA form, the CDR3 reads TGCAGTGCAACGGCGGCAGGGGACTCACCCCTCCACTTT. Amino acids: CSATAAGDSPLHF.

The chain joins TRBV6-1 to TRBJ1-2; D is uncertain. From germline, CDR1 is MNHNS and CDR2 SASEGT. Trimming removed 6 bases from V and 6 bases from J, with 17 bases in between. The CDR3 has 14 residues. The CDR3 DNA sequence: TGTGCCAGCAGCCCCCTGACGGGTACTGATGGCTACACCTTC. It translates to CASSPLTGTDGYTF.

The chain joins TRBV19 to TRBJ2-1; D is unresolved. Between the trimmed V and J ends, which lost 2 bases and 7 bases, there was a span of 6 bases. The CDR3 is made up of 12 amino acids. CDR1 is LNHDA and CDR2 is SQIVND in the germline V gene (reference sequence). The CDR3 loop reads CASSIQQNEQFF. CDR3 nucleotide sequence: TGTGCCAGTAGTATACAACAGAATGAGCAGTTCTTC.

The chain combines TRBV2 with TRBJ1-2; 8 nucleotides agree with TRBD1. The ends lost 6 bases at V and 10 bases at J; junction bases unmatched: 13. The V gene's germline CDR1 is SNHLY and CDR2 FYNNEI. CDR3 length: 14 residues. CDR3 in amino acids: CASSARGLSVDYTF. The CDR3 nucleotides are TGTGCCAGCAGCGCCAGGGGGCTCTCTGTGGACTACACCTTC.

The chain has TRBV19 and TRBJ1-2; TRBD1 matches 8 bases. The CDR3 loop spans 15 amino acids. Germline V CDR1 and CDR2: LNHDA, SQIVND (reference sequence). V was clipped by 7 bases and J by 8 bases; unmatched bases: 15. CDR3 loop: CASKIQGEVRRGYTF. CDR3 DNA sequence: TGTGCCAGTAAGATACAGGGGGAGGTTCGGCGGGGCTACACCTTC.

This clonotype has only a few counts. The chain recombines TRBV21-1 with TRBJ1-2; TRBD1, the table's D call, lacks a check against the DNA. TRBV21-1 is listed as a pseudogene. The CDR3 is made up of 20 amino acids. CDR3 in DNA: TGTGCCAGCAGCAAAACACCCCCTGAAGTTTGGGGCAGCCTGAACTATGGCTACACCTTC. Translated: CASSKTPPEVWGSLNYGYTF.

For this clonotype: The germline gene is not matched at one end of the junction; a read error may be the cause. V and J are TRBV5-3 and TRBJ2-3; 14 bases align to TRBD2. TRBV5-3 counts as an open reading frame of uncertain function. The CDR3 length is 17 residues. This CDR3 reads CASSFWGLAGGTDTQYF. CDR3 in DNA: TGTGCCAGCAGCTTTTGGGGACTAGCGGGGGGCACAGATACGCAGTATTTT.

This clonotype was counted only a few times. This chain connects TRBV7-9 to TRBJ2-5, with 7 bases identical to TRBD1. The CDR3 contains 12 residues. CDR1 SEHNR and CDR2 FQNEAQ come from the germline V gene (reference sequence). The V segment lost 5 bases and the J segment 5 bases; nucleotides outside the gene matches: 2. This CDR3 reads CASSEQGETQYF. The DNA for the CDR3 is TGTGCCAGCAGCGAACAGGGGGAGACCCAGTACTTC.

The V gene is TRBV29-1, the J gene TRBJ1-2, with D possibly being TRBD1 (6 bases). From germline, CDR1 is SQVTM and CDR2 ANQGSEA. The CDR3 consists of 20 residues. The ends were cut back, 4 bases at V and 4 bases at J, with 34 bases in the middle. The CDR3 sequence: CSVGAPRSDRTGPGIYGYTF. CDR3 nucleotides: TGCAGCGTTGGTGCGCCCAGGAGTGATAGAACAGGGCCGGGTATCTATGGCTACACCTTC.

The chain employs TRBV28 and TRBJ1-5, with D perhaps TRBD1 (5 bases). The V gene's germline CDR1 is MDHEN and CDR2 SYDVKM. The V gene lost 7 bases and the J gene lost 7 bases, with 11 bases spanning the gap. The CDR3 loop spans 12 amino acids. CDR3 sequence reads: CASNGARQPQHF. CDR3 nucleotides: TGTGCCAGCAATGGGGCACGGCAGCCCCAGCATTTT.